The rows below give T cell receptor beta chains drawn from one sample of a study of blood T cell repertoires in COVID-19. The assay was immunoSEQ multiplex PCR, and TCRdb's table has in-frame clones only and misses some. The sample holds about 360,000 clones, roughly four fifths seen once. The sample consisted of peripheral blood. The receptors originated from a human donor with acute or convalescent COVID-19. The donor label of this sample is uncertain. CDR3s include the opening cysteine and the closing phenylalanine or tryptophan. The D gene is left open where the match is weak. Only some rows state a clone size, as once, few, many or a class for expanded clones.

D: TRBD2
V: TRBV6-4
J: TRBJ2-2
length: 18
size: -
CDR3: CASSRTSIREVSTGELFF
DNA: TGTGCCAGCAGCAGGACTAGCATCCGTGAGGTCAGCACCGGGGAGCTGTTTTTT

D: -
V: TRBV18
J: TRBJ2-2
length: 16
size: few
CDR3: CASSPTGQNIKGELFF
DNA: TGTGCCAGCTCACCAACGGGACAAAATATTAAGGGGGAGCTGTTTTTT

D: TRBD1
V: TRBV6-6
J: TRBJ2-3
length: 14
size: -
CDR3: CASSYWDRGDTQYF
DNA: TGTGCCAGCAGTTACTGGGACAGGGGAGATACGCAGTATTTT

D: -
V: TRBV5-1
J: TRBJ2-1
length: 15
size: few
CDR3: CASSPEGLSHNEQFF
DNA: TGCGCCAGCAGCCCGGAGGGACTCAGTCACAATGAGCAGTTCTTC

D: -
V: TRBV5-6
J: TRBJ2-3
length: 15
size: -
CDR3: CASSRLGVGADTQYF
DNA: TGTGCCAGCAGCCGCTTAGGGGTCGGCGCAGATACGCAGTATTTT

D: -
V: TRBV27
J: TRBJ2-1
length: 16
size: -
CDR3: CASSPWLAGLYNEQFF
DNA: TGTGCCAGCAGTCCCTGGCTGGCGGGCCTCTACAATGAGCAGTTCTTC

D: TRBD2
V: TRBV2
J: TRBJ2-5
length: 15
size: -
CDR3: CASSGAKAGQETQYF
DNA: TGTGCCAGCAGTGGGGCGAAAGCGGGACAAGAGACCCAGTACTTC

D: TRBD1
V: TRBV3-1/TRBV3-2
J: TRBJ2-5
length: 14
size: -
CDR3: CASSRRQGGETQYF
DNA: TGTGCCAGCAGCCGACGACAGGGGGGCGAGACCCAGTACTTC

D: TRBD2
V: TRBV28
J: TRBJ2-1
length: 15
size: -
CDR3: CASSLLGGMGNEQFF
DNA: TGTGCCAGCAGTCTCTTGGGGGGGATGGGGAATGAGCAGTTCTTC

D: TRBD2
V: TRBV10-2
J: TRBJ2-1
length: 15
size: -
CDR3: CASSLEASGYNEQFF
DNA: TGCGCCAGCAGTCTAGAGGCTAGCGGTTACAATGAGCAGTTCTTC

D: TRBD2
V: TRBV2
J: TRBJ2-1
length: 16
size: -
CDR3: CASRDLGLAGGGEQFF
DNA: TGTGCCAGCCGCGACCTAGGACTAGCGGGAGGTGGTGAGCAGTTCTTC

D: -
V: TRBV5-1
J: TRBJ1-6
length: 16
size: -
CDR3: CASSPRAGTFMSPLHF
DNA: TGCGCCAGCAGCCCCCGGGCGGGGACGTTTATGTCACCCCTCCACTTT

D: -
V: TRBV5-1
J: TRBJ2-5
length: 13
size: once
CDR3: CASSFFGKETQYF
DNA: TGCGCCAGCAGCTTCTTCGGGAAAGAGACCCAGTACTTC

D: TRBD2
V: TRBV11-2
J: TRBJ2-7
length: 15
size: -
CDR3: CASSLGASGGYEQYF
DNA: TGTGCCAGCAGCTTAGGTGCTAGCGGGGGCTACGAGCAGTACTTC